This TCR beta chain was documented in a study of somatic mutations in cytotoxic T cells in rheumatoid arthritis. Background on the study: Patients gave 30 ml EDTA peripheral blood immediately after diagnosis, prior to starting treatment.

Some clones are missing from TCRdb's copy, which holds only in-frame ones; the method was immunoSEQ multiplex PCR. Counted here are 9,000 to 13,000 clones, 65% to 80% occurring once; the ten biggest clones make up roughly a third. This CDR3 has 15 amino acids. Germline CDR1 LGHNA, CDR2 YSLEER. Losses at the gene ends were 2 bases for V and 4 bases for J; bases not matched to a gene: 6. Sequences were obtained from CD8+ T cells sorted from blood. The chain has TRBV4-3 and TRBJ2-7; TRBD1 agrees at 9 bases. This receptor was obtained from an adult with rheumatoid arthritis. DNA of the CDR3: TGCGCCAGCAGCCAATCCAGACAGGGGGGATACGAGCAGTACTTC. This gives the protein CASSQSRQGGYEQYF.